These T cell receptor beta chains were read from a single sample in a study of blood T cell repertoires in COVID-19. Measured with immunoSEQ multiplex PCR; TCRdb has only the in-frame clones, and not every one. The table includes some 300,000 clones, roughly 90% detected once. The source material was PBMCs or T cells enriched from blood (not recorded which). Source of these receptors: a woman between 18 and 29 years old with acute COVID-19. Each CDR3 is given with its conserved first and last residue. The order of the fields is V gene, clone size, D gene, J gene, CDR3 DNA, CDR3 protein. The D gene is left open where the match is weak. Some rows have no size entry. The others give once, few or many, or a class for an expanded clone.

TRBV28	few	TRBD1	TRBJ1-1	TGTGCCACCGCCTGGGGGACAGGGGCCACTGAAGCTTTCTTT	CATAWGTGATEAFF
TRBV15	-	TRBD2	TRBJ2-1	TGTGCCACCAGCAGAGGTTGGGGGACTAGCAATGAGCAGTTCTTC	CATSRGWGTSNEQFF
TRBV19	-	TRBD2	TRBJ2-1	TGTGCCAGTAGGGAGCGGGACCCCTACAATGAGCAGTTCTTC	CASRERDPYNEQFF
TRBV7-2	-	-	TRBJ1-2	TGTGCCAGCAGCTTAGAACAGTTATATGGCTACACCTTC	CASSLEQLYGYTF
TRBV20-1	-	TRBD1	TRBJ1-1	TGCAGTGCTAGTGATCCCCGGGACAGGGGGCGCACTGAAGCTTTCTTT	CSASDPRDRGRTEAFF
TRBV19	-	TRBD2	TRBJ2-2	TGTGCCAGTAGTATAACAGTGGGAGGGCGCCGGGGCGGGGAGCTGTTTTTT	CASSITVGGRRGGELFF
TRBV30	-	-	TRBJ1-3	TGTGCCTGGAGTCAAACAGGCGGCTCTGGAAACACCATATATTTT	CAWSQTGGSGNTIYF
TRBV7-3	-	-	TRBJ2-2	TGTGCCAGCAGCCGCCCTGGACAGGGACTAAACGCGAACACCGGGGAGCTGTTTTTT	CASSRPGQGLNANTGELFF
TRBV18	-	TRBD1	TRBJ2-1	TGTGCCAGCTCACTGTCCGGGACAGCCTACAATGAGCAGTTCTTC	CASSLSGTAYNEQFF
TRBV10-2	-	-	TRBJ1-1	TGCGCCAGCAGTGGACTCCAGAACACTGAAGCTTTCTTT	CASSGLQNTEAFF
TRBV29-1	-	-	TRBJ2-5	TGCAGCGTTGCCTCAGGGTTAGAGACCCAGTACTTC	CSVASGLETQYF
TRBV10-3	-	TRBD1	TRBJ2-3	TGTGCCATCAGTGAGGGACAGGGGGATACGCAGTATTTT	CAISEGQGDTQYF